The 3 T cell receptor beta chains below were found in one sample sequenced in a study of T cell repertoires in cytomegalovirus infection. TCRdb processed the reads anew with MiXCR; each CDR3 protein has one entry. The data contain some 680,000 distinct CDR3 sequences, 35% to 45% of them singletons. The specimen sequenced was PBMCs. These receptors were taken from a human donor in good health (CMV status not recorded). Some clones in this sample may be carry-over from other donors' samples.

With regard to this clonotype: Possible read error: a much larger clone is one base away. It is likely a read error, because the conserved phenylalanine at the end of the CDR3 is missing. The chain has TRBV10-3 and TRBJ1-4; 8 nucleotides line up with TRBD1. This CDR3 has 15 amino acids. J was trimmed by 5 bases and V by 3 bases; bases with no gene match: 5. CDR1 is ENHRY, CDR2 SYGVKD, per germline. CDR3 in DNA: TGTGCCATCAGTGATCCGGACAGGGAGAATGAAAAACTGTTTTCT. It specifies CAISDPDRENEKLFS.

This clonotype was seen repeatedly, ten times or more. The chain links TRBV7-8 to TRBJ1-6, with TRBD1 matching over 7 bases. The CDR3 sequence is 15 residues long. The V and J ends lost 7 bases and 5 bases, in that order; junction bases with no gene match: 8. Germline CDR1 is SGHVS and CDR2 is FQNEAQ. Written as DNA, the CDR3 is TGTGCCAGCACCTTGGGACAGCAGAATAATTCACCCCTCCACTTT. Translation: CASTLGQQNNSPLHF.

The chain couples TRBV5-4 to TRBJ1-6; no definite D call. V lost 2 bases and J lost 5, with 11 bases in between. The CDR3 has 15 amino acids. Germline V gene lookup returns CDR1 SGHNT and CDR2 YYREEE (reference sequence). This CDR3 is CASSFDTGDNSPLHF. The CDR3 nucleotides are TGTGCCAGCAGCTTCGACACGGGAGATAATTCACCCCTCCACTTT.